A selection of T cell receptor beta chains follows, all from one sample in a study of identical twins. Each CDR3 protein is one row after TCRdb ran MiXCR on the 5' RACE reads. This sample yields more than 1.5 million distinct CDR3 sequences, of which less than 35% are seen a single time; about 0.27% belongs to the top ten. The sequencing input was cord blood. These receptors originate from a newborn girl in good health. CDR3s include the opening cysteine and the closing phenylalanine or tryptophan. The D gene is left open where the match is weak. Only part of the rows carry a size: once, few, many, or a class if the clone is expanded.

V	D	J	length	size	CDR3	DNA
TRBV9	TRBD1	TRBJ1-4	15	NA	CASSVDRGTNEKLFF	TGTGCCAGCAGCGTAGACAGGGGGACTAATGAAAAACTGTTTTTT
TRBV20-1	TRBD2	TRBJ2-5	13	NA	CSARLAADNEQYF	TGCAGTGCGAGACTAGCGGCTGACAATGAGCAGTACTTC
TRBV29-1	NA	TRBJ1-1	10	few	CSVPGTEAFF	TGCAGCGTTCCCGGCACTGAAGCTTTCTTT
TRBV11-3	NA	TRBJ2-3	15	NA	CASSTRGQGTDTQYF	TGTGCCAGCAGCACAAGGGGCCAGGGTACAGATACGCAGTATTTT
TRBV25-1	NA	TRBJ2-5	16	NA	CASSVLGRWYQETQYF	TGTGCCAGCAGTGTTTTGGGACGGTGGTACCAAGAGACCCAGTACTTC
TRBV5-1	NA	TRBJ2-1	15	NA	CASSLGFSRDNEQFF	TGCGCCAGCAGCTTGGGTTTTAGCAGGGACAATGAGCAGTTCTTC
TRBV7-9	NA	TRBJ1-1	14	NA	CASSLGSLGREAFF	TGTGCCAGCAGCTTAGGGTCTCTGGGCAGGGAGGCTTTCTTT
TRBV30	NA	TRBJ2-1	12	few	CAWGPISYEQFF	TGTGCCTGGGGGCCCATTAGCTATGAGCAGTTCTTC
TRBV11-1	NA	TRBJ2-4	14	NA	CASSGRVAKNIQYF	TGTGCCAGCAGCGGACGGGTAGCCAAAAACATTCAGTACTTC
TRBV18	TRBD2	TRBJ2-7	15	NA	CASSPPSGINNEQYF	TGCGCCAGCTCACCACCAAGCGGGATCAACAATGAGCAGTACTTC
TRBV20-1	TRBD2	TRBJ2-5	15	NA	CSARDRTSGAETQYF	TGCAGTGCTAGAGATCGGACTAGCGGGGCTGAGACCCAGTACTTC
TRBV9	NA	TRBJ2-5	14	few	CASSVWGNQETQYF	TGTGCCAGCAGCGTATGGGGTAACCAAGAGACCCAGTACTTC
TRBV3-1	TRBD2	TRBJ2-4	15	many	CASSSLAGGPSIQYF	TGTGCCAGCAGCTCACTAGCGGGAGGGCCAAGCATTCAGTACTTC
TRBV12-3/TRBV12-4	TRBD1	TRBJ1-2	14	NA	CASGNDRANYGYTF	TGTGCCAGCGGAAATGACAGGGCAAACTATGGCTACACCTTC
TRBV2	TRBD2	TRBJ2-1	16	few	CASSELVTSVYNEQFF	TGTGCCAGCAGTGAACTGGTGACTAGCGTCTACAATGAGCAGTTCTTC
TRBV6-1	NA	TRBJ1-1	15	few	CASSWAAGSNTEAFF	TGTGCCAGCAGTTGGGCGGCAGGGTCGAACACTGAAGCTTTCTTT